These 24 T cell receptor beta chains were sequenced from one sample in a study of beta chain features in type 1 diabetes (dated by TCRdb to 2017 to 2018). The protocol used for the library was the immunoSEQ multiplex PCR assay. The entire isolated RNA was reverse transcribed using the High Capacity cDNA Reverse Transcription Kit, and thus expressed TCRB transcripts were sequenced. TCRdb's version of the immuneACCESS table is confined to in-frame rearrangements and falls short of the full clone set. An unresolved V gene accounts for under half of the shortfall where checked; the remainder is of unknown origin. The sample includes roughly 300,000 clones, with around 7.6% observed a single time. The ten largest account for less than 0.5% of the sample. The source material was central memory CD4+ T cells from blood. These receptors all come from a woman aged 18-29 years in good health.

The rearrangement links TRBV5-1 to TRBJ2-3; the D gene is possibly TRBD1 (6 bases). The CDR3 extends over 15 amino acids. Trimming removed 0 bases from V and 2 bases from J, with 10 bases in between. CDR1 is SGHRS, CDR2 YFSETQ, per germline. CDR3: CASSLETGTTDTQYF. The CDR3 bases are TGCGCCAGCAGCTTGGAAACAGGGACCACAGATACGCAGTATTTT. The full variable domain, rest sourced from reference TRBV5-1 and TRBJ2-3, is KAGVTQTPRYLIKTRGQQVTLSCSPISGHRSVSWYQQTPGQGLQFLFEYFSETQRNKGNFPGRFSGRQFSNSRSEMNVSTLELGDSALYLCASSLETGTTDTQYFGPGTRLTVL.

This clone was picked up a small number of times. The chain employs TRBV5-1 and TRBJ1-2, with D hard to call. The CDR3 is 12 amino acids. The germline CDR1 and CDR2 sequences are SGHRS and YFSETQ. Trimming cost V 4 bases and J 3 bases, with 7 bases left between them. The CDR3 DNA reads as TGCGCCAGCAGCCCCCGGGACTATGGCTACACCTTC. Translating it yields CASSPRDYGYTF.

V is TRBV6-4 and J is TRBJ1-2, with a possible D match to TRBD1 (6 bases). V was shortened by 5 bases and J by 2 bases, with 9 bases between the two germline ends. Germline V lookup: CDR1 MRHNA, CDR2 SNTAGT. The length of the CDR3 is 13 residues. The CDR3 nucleotides read TGTGCCAGCAGTCAGGGGTGGAACTATGGCTACACCTTC. Protein product: CASSQGWNYGYTF.

The table lists this clone with a few counts. The rearrangement joins TRBV7-6 to TRBJ1-1, with 8 bases fitting TRBD1. CDR1 and CDR2 from the germline V gene are SGHVS and FNYEAQ. The trim removed 5 bases at V and 0 bases at J, leaving 5 bases unmatched. The length of the CDR3 is 15 residues. The CDR3 here is CASSAIRGLNTEAFF. The CDR3 nucleotides are TGTGCCAGCAGCGCTATCAGGGGGCTGAACACTGAAGCTTTCTTT. The variable domain in full, with the rest retrieved from reference TRBV7-6 and TRBJ1-1, is GAGVSQSPRYKVTKRGQDVALRCDPISGHVSLYWYRQALGQGPEFLTYFNYEAQQDKSGLPNDRFSAERPEGSISTLTIQRTEQRDSAMYRCASSAIRGLNTEAFFGQGTRLTVV.

This rearrangement joins TRBV28 to TRBJ2-1, with 8 bases identical to TRBD1. After removal of 6 bases from V and 4 bases from J, the junction contained 5 bases not matched to a gene. This CDR3 contains 14 residues. The V gene's germline CDR1 is MDHEN and CDR2 SYDVKM. Here the CDR3 DNA reads TGTGCCAGCAGGCTCCAGGGGGCTTACAATGAGCAGTTCTTC. Translation gives CASRLQGAYNEQFF.

This clone was seen more than once but under ten times. CDR3 nucleotides: TGTGCCAGCAGCGGACCTGCTCTCACCTCCTACGAGCAGTACTTC. Its protein product is CASSGPALTSYEQYF. The chain combines TRBV13 with TRBJ2-7; D gene uncertain. Trimming removed 5 bases from V and 0 bases from J, with 14 bases in between. Germline lookup yields CDR1 PRHDT and CDR2 FYEKMQ (reference sequence). The CDR3 sequence is 15 residues long. The full variable domain, its missing parts supplied by reference TRBV13 and TRBJ2-7, is AAGVIQSPRHLIKEKRETATLKCYPIPRHDTVYWYQQGPGQDPQFLISFYEKMQSDKGSIPDRFSAQQFSDYHSELNMSSLELGDSALYFCASSGPALTSYEQYFGPGTRLTVT.

In this sample, this clone turned up a few times. The genes are TRBV15 and TRBJ2-7, with 7 bases identical to TRBD1. V gave up 9 bases and J gave up 5 bases; unmatched junction bases: 13. The CDR3 covers 14 residues. Germline loops: CDR1 LNHNV, CDR2 YYDKDF (reference sequence). CDR3 loop: CATSYRGGLNEQYF. DNA for the CDR3: TGTGCCACGTCGTACCGAGGGGGCTTGAACGAGCAGTACTTC.

The chain uses TRBV15 and TRBJ2-7; D is undetermined. This CDR3 comprises 12 residues. V shed 5 bases and J shed 0 bases, with 5 bases lying between them. Germline-derived CDR1 and CDR2 are LNHNV and YYDKDF (reference sequence). The CDR3 DNA follows: TGTGCCACCAGCTCGCACTCCTACGAGCAGTACTTC. Its translation is CATSSHSYEQYF.

This clone turned up a few times. This chain connects TRBV11-2 to TRBJ2-3; D is uncertain. Germline CDR1 and CDR2: SGHAT and FQNNGV. The CDR3 extends over 13 amino acids. V lost 3 bases to trimming and J lost 2 bases, with 6 bases between them. CDR3 region: CASSFSFTDTQYF. DNA for the CDR3: TGTGCCAGCAGCTTTAGTTTCACAGATACGCAGTATTTT.

The V gene is TRBV7-8, the J gene TRBJ2-3; 8 bases map to TRBD1. The CDR3 runs to 13 residues. The ends lost 5 bases at V and 2 bases at J; junction bases unmatched: 0. CDR1 SGHVS and CDR2 FQNEAQ come from the germline V gene. CDR3 region: CASSQGATDTQYF. CDR3 coding DNA: TGTGCCAGCAGCCAGGGGGCCACAGATACGCAGTATTTT.

Worth noting for this clone: The same CDR3 can be traced to other DNA sequences in this sample. The chain couples TRBV5-1 to TRBJ1-4; maybe TRBD1 (6 bases). This CDR3 has 13 amino acids. Trimming cost V 4 bases and J 7 bases, with 11 bases left between them. The V gene's germline CDR1 is SGHRS and CDR2 YFSETQ. CDR3 amino acids: CASSQDSFEKLFF. DNA of the CDR3: TGCGCCAGCAGCCAGGACAGCTTTGAAAAACTGTTTTTT. Full variable domain (remainder filled in from reference TRBV5-1 and TRBJ1-4): KAGVTQTPRYLIKTRGQQVTLSCSPISGHRSVSWYQQTPGQGLQFLFEYFSETQRNKGNFPGRFSGRQFSNSRSEMNVSTLELGDSALYLCASSQDSFEKLFFGSGTQLSVL.

This clone was found a few times. The V gene is TRBV29-1, the J gene TRBJ2-3, with 16 bases matching TRBD2. Germline CDR1 and CDR2: SQVTM and ANQGSEA. J gave up 4 bases and V 5 bases, and 15 bases lay outside the gene matches. This CDR3 is built from 19 residues. The CDR3 bases are TGCAGCGTTACTTACTCGGGACTAGCGGGAGGGACAGGGTCAGATACGCAGTATTTT. Its translation: CSVTYSGLAGGTGSDTQYF.

The rearrangement uses TRBV5-1 and TRBJ2-5; the D call may be TRBD1 or TRBD2 (5 bases each). The closer fit of TRBJ2-7 to the DNA end suggests the J call may be wrong. The CDR3 extends over 15 amino acids. In germline, CDR1 is SGHRS, CDR2 YFSETQ. CDR3 amino acids: CASSLGRGSMDEQYF. DNA of the CDR3: TGCGCCAGCAGCCTGGGACGAGGTTCCATGGACGAGCAGTACTTC.

The chain uses TRBV5-6 and TRBJ2-2; D remains ambiguous. V was pared by 0 bases and J by 0 bases, with 3 bases between. Germline V lookup: CDR1 SGHDT, CDR2 YYEEEE. The CDR3 is 14 amino acids. The CDR3, as DNA: TGTGCCAGCAGCTTGGCAGCGAACACCGGGGAGCTGTTTTTT. Its translation is CASSLAANTGELFF.

This clone was seen a few times. Other DNA sequences within the sample encode an identical CDR3. V is TRBV6-6 and J is TRBJ1-5; TRBD1 might be the D (5 bases). From germline, CDR1 is MNHNY and CDR2 SVGAGI (reference sequence). The germline V and J ends were trimmed by 4 bases and 6 bases, with 10 bases remaining between them. The CDR3 consists of 13 residues. In nucleotides, the CDR3 is TGTGCCAGCAGTTTCGGGGGGGGTCAGCCCCAGCATTTT. Translating it yields CASSFGGGQPQHF.

This clone was seen a few times. The chain uses TRBV7-2 and TRBJ2-5; D is unresolved. CDR3 size: 13 residues. The germline CDR1 and CDR2 sequences are SGHTA and FQGNSA. V lost 0 bases and J lost 3, with 5 bases in between. As DNA, the CDR3 is TGTGCCAGCAGCTTAGCTATTAAAGAGACCCAGTACTTC. This gives the protein CASSLAIKETQYF. Using reference TRBV7-2 and TRBJ2-5 for the parts outside the CDR3, the full variable domain is GAGVSQSPSNKVTEKGKDVELRCDPISGHTALYWYRQSLGQGLEFLIYFQGNSAPDKSGLPSDRFSAERTGGSVSTLTIQRTQQEDSAVYLCASSLAIKETQYFGPGTRLLVL.

With regard to this clone: Only one base separates this from a far larger clonotype, so it likely reflects a read error. The rearrangement joins TRBV7-3 to TRBJ2-3, with a possible D match to TRBD1 (5 bases). V lost 1 base, J lost 0 bases, and 5 bases lay in between. Germline assignment: CDR1 SGHTA and CDR2 FQGTGA. The CDR3 contains 14 residues. This chain's CDR3 is CASSLKGSTDTQYF. CDR3 DNA sequence: TGTGCCAGCAGCTTAAAGGGGAGCACAGATACGCAGTATTTT.

This clone was picked up a small number of times. The chain is built from TRBV18 and TRBJ2-5; 10 bases align to TRBD1. Trimming took 3 bases from V and 3 from J; bases not matched to a gene: 1. The CDR3 totals 14 residues. The germline CDR1 and CDR2 sequences are KGHSH and LQKENI. CDR3 coding DNA: TGTGCCAGCTCACCGGGACAGGGGAAAGAGACCCAGTACTTC. Translating it yields CASSPGQGKETQYF.

The chain joins TRBV7-9 to TRBJ2-2; D is perhaps TRBD1 (5 bases). V gave up 5 bases and J gave up 1 base, with 11 bases separating them. This CDR3 has 15 residues. In germline, CDR1 is SEHNR, CDR2 FQNEAQ (reference sequence). CDR3 sequence (DNA): TGTGCCAGCAGCCCAGGGTTTAGGAACACCGGGGAGCTGTTTTTT. Its translation is CASSPGFRNTGELFF.

This clone was observed a few times. The chain has TRBV28 and TRBJ2-1; D is unclear. Germline V gene sequence: CDR1 MDHEN, CDR2 SYDVKM. Between the trimmed V and J ends, which lost 3 bases and 7 bases, there was a span of 7 bases. The CDR3 totals 12 residues. In DNA, the CDR3 is TGTGCCAGCAGTTTCGCGAAGAATGAGCAGTTCTTC. Encoded protein: CASSFAKNEQFF.

The table lists this clone with a few counts. The chain couples TRBV5-4 to TRBJ2-3; no firm D call. Between the trimmed V and J ends, which lost 0 bases and 6 bases, there was a span of 11 bases. The CDR3 spans 14 residues. Germline V gene lookup returns CDR1 SGHNT and CDR2 YYREEE (reference sequence). CDR3 DNA: TGTGCCAGCAGCTTGGTGTCAGCTGAGGATACGCAGTATTTT. It codes for CASSLVSAEDTQYF.

This clone was seen repeatedly, ten times or more. The V and J genes are TRBV15 and TRBJ1-1, with TRBD1 as a possible D gene (6 bases). CDR3 length: 12 residues. Deletions cut 5 bases from V and 9 bases from J, with 13 bases between. The germline gives CDR1 LNHNV, CDR2 YYDKDF (reference sequence). The CDR3 coding sequence is TGTGCCACCAGCCCGAACAGGGACAAAGCTTTCTTT. It is translated as CATSPNRDKAFF.

V is TRBV2 and J is TRBJ2-7; tentatively, D is TRBD1 or TRBD2 (5 bases each). Germline V gives CDR1 SNHLY, CDR2 FYNNEI. V lost 8 bases to trimming and J lost 10 bases, with 21 bases between them. The CDR3 sequence is 13 residues long. CDR3 in amino acids: CASSGQASRGQYF. For the CDR3, the DNA is TGTGCCAGCTCGGGGCAGGCTTCACGAGGTCAGTACTTC.

This clone has more than one count but fewer than ten. This chain links TRBV5-4 with TRBJ2-1, with a weak D call TRBD1 (6 bases). V was trimmed by 2 bases and J by 4 bases, leaving 10 bases between them. CDR1 SGHNT and CDR2 YYREEE come from the germline V gene (reference sequence). The CDR3 runs to 14 residues. The CDR3 spells CASSLPGQYNEQFF. CDR3 DNA sequence: TGTGCCAGCAGCTTACCCGGACAGTACAATGAGCAGTTCTTC.